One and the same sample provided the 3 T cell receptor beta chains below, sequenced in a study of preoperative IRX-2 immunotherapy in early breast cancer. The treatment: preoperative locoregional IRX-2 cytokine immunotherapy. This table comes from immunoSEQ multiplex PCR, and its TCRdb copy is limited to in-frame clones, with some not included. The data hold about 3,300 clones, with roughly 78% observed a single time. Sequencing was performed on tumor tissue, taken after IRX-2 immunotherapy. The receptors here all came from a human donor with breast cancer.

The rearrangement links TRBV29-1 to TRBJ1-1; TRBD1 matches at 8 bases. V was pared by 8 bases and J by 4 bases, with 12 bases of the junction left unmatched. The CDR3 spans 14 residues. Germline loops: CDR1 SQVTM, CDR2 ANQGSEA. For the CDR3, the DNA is TGCAGCACGTCCCGGGACAGGATGGTCACTGAAGCTTTCTTT. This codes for CSTSRDRMVTEAFF.

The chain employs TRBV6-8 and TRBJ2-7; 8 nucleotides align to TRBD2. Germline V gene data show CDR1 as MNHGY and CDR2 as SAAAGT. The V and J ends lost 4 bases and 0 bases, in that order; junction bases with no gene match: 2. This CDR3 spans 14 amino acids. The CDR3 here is CASSWREASYEQYF. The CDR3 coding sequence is TGTGCCAGCAGTTGGCGGGAGGCCTCCTACGAGCAGTACTTC.

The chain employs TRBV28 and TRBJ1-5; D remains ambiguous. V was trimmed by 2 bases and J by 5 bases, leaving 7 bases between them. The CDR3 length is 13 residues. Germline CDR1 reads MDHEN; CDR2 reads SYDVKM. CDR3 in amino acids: CASSLLFDQPQHF. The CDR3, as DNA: TGTGCCAGCAGTTTACTCTTCGATCAGCCCCAGCATTTT.